These 28 T cell receptor beta chains were sequenced from one sample in a study of blood T cell repertoires in COVID-19. Clones were sequenced by immunoSEQ multiplex PCR, and TCRdb holds only the in-frame ones, with some missing. The sample holds roughly 150,000 clones, 84% seen once. The sequenced sample consisted of peripheral blood. All receptors derive from a woman at least 80 years old with COVID-19, enrolled during active disease.

The chain couples TRBV11-2 to TRBJ2-3; possibly TRBD2 for D (5 bases). This CDR3 has 15 residues. V shed 0 bases and J shed 4 bases, with 11 bases lying between them. The germline CDR1 and CDR2 sequences are SGHAT and FQNNGV. CDR3 sequence (DNA): TGTGCCAGCAGCTTAGAGGGCGCTAGCCCAGATACGCAGTATTTT. It translates to CASSLEGASPDTQYF.

This clone was seen once. This chain connects TRBV21-1 to TRBJ2-7; the table names TRBD1, a call not compared with the DNA. TRBV21-1 is a recognized pseudogene. There are 12 residues in the CDR3. The CDR3 DNA reads as TGTGCCAGCAGCCTGACAGTGCCCGAGCAGTACTTC. It specifies CASSLTVPEQYF.

The chain has TRBV9 and TRBJ1-1, with D maybe TRBD1 (5 bases). CDR1 is SGDLS, CDR2 YYNGEE, per germline. Trimming cost V 4 bases and J 5 bases, with 12 bases left between them. The CDR3 sequence is 13 residues long. The DNA of the CDR3 is TGTGCCAGCAGCACGGGGGGTGGTACTGAAGCTTTCTTT. Encoded protein: CASSTGGGTEAFF.

V gene TRBV6-5 combines with J gene TRBJ2-3; D may be TRBD2 (6 bases). Germline V gene data show CDR1 as MNHEY and CDR2 as SVGAGI. The V end lost 5 bases, the J end lost 6 bases, and 9 bases lay between the germline ends. This CDR3 has 12 residues. In DNA form, the CDR3 reads TGTGCCAGCAGTATCCTAGCGGATACGCAGTATTTT. As protein: CASSILADTQYF.

The rearrangement uses TRBV14 and TRBJ2-1; 8 nucleotides align to TRBD2. The CDR3 is made up of 16 amino acids. The junction had 13 bases not matched to a gene; V was cut back by 4 bases and J by 8 bases. Germline V gives CDR1 SGHDN, CDR2 FVKESK. CDR3 sequence reads: CASSPFFQREKHEQFF. Written as DNA, the CDR3 is TGTGCCAGCAGCCCCTTCTTCCAGCGGGAGAAACATGAGCAGTTCTTC.

This clone was seen just once. The chain employs TRBV10-2 and TRBJ2-5; D might be TRBD2 (5 bases). Germline CDR1 WSHSY, CDR2 SAAADI. The ends were cut back, 7 bases at V and 5 bases at J, with 17 bases in the middle. CDR3 size: 14 residues. The CDR3 sequence: CASTQQFGSETQYF. The CDR3 region has the DNA TGCGCCAGCACCCAGCAGTTTGGGAGCGAGACCCAGTACTTC.

The chain links TRBV5-1 to TRBJ1-2; tentative D call: TRBD1 (5 bases). Germline V gene lookup returns CDR1 SGHRS and CDR2 YFSETQ. The CDR3 has 13 amino acids. Trimming shortened V by 0 bases and J by 7 bases, and 10 bases separated the two germline ends. The CDR3: CASSLESQGGYTF. The CDR3, as DNA: TGCGCCAGCAGCTTGGAATCCCAGGGTGGCTACACCTTC.

This clone is a singleton in its sample. The chain combines TRBV2 with TRBJ2-1, with TRBD2 identical over 7 bases. CDR3 length: 13 amino acids. The junction had 8 bases not matched to a gene; V was cut back by 11 bases and J by 4 bases. Germline CDR1 is SNHLY and CDR2 is FYNNEI. CDR3 DNA: TGTGCCGGCCCGGCTAGCGGTTACAATGAGCAGTTCTTC. Translation gives CAGPASGYNEQFF.

This clone was seen just once. The rearrangement links TRBV6-5 to TRBJ1-2; D might be TRBD1 (6 bases). Germline V gene sequence: CDR1 MNHEY, CDR2 SVGAGI. V was cut by 7 bases and J by 3 bases, with 18 bases left in between. CDR3 length equals 15 residues. DNA of the CDR3: TGTGCCAGCACCCATCTCCGGGGGGCGTACTATGGCTACACCTTC. Translated, it gives CASTHLRGAYYGYTF.

The rearrangement links TRBV30 to TRBJ2-3; 7 positions agree with TRBD2. V lost 2 bases to trimming and J lost 7 bases; unmatched junction nucleotides: 12. The CDR3 spans 15 residues. Germline CDR1 GTSNPN, CDR2 SVGIG (reference sequence). The CDR3 DNA follows: TGTGCCTGGAGTCCTCTAGCGCGGCGGGGGAATACGCAGTATTTT. The encoded protein is CAWSPLARRGNTQYF.

This chain connects TRBV18 to TRBJ2-5; 9 bases fit TRBD1. The CDR3 runs to 16 residues. Germline trimming cut 4 bases from V and 4 bases from J; bases unmatched to any gene: 10. The germline V gene has CDR1 KGHSH and CDR2 LQKENI. The CDR3 loop reads CASSQLQGAFGETQYF. The DNA for the CDR3 is TGTGCCAGCTCACAGTTACAGGGGGCTTTCGGAGAGACCCAGTACTTC.

The rearrangement uses TRBV7-2 and TRBJ2-4; maybe TRBD2 (7 bases). Germline V gene data show CDR1 as SGHTA and CDR2 as FQGNSA. The germline V and J ends were trimmed by 5 bases and 6 bases, with 11 bases remaining between them. The CDR3 length is 13 residues. The CDR3 sequence is CASSPAGANIQYF. In DNA, the CDR3 is TGTGCCAGCAGCCCCGCGGGGGCAAACATTCAGTACTTC.

The rearrangement links TRBV7-9 to TRBJ2-7; no definite D call. V lost 6 bases and J lost 0, with 6 bases in between. Germline assignment: CDR1 SEHNR and CDR2 FQNEAQ (reference sequence). The CDR3 has 12 residues. The CDR3 DNA sequence: TGTGCCAGCAGGAGTAGCTCCTACGAGCAGTACTTC. This encodes CASRSSSYEQYF.

The V and J genes are TRBV2 and TRBJ1-2; D gene unclear. With 3 bases removed from V and 5 bases from J, the gap between germline ends came to 13 bases. Per germline, CDR1 SNHLY and CDR2 FYNNEI. The CDR3 totals 14 residues. The CDR3 here is CASSDYLRQYGYTF. CDR3 coding DNA: TGTGCCAGCAGTGACTACCTGCGGCAGTATGGCTACACCTTC. Drawing the rest from reference TRBV2 and TRBJ1-2, the complete variable domain is EPEVTQTPSHQVTQMGQEVILRCVPISNHLYFYWYRQILGQKVEFLVSFYNNEISEKSEIFDDQFSVERPDGSNFTLKIRSTKLEDSAMYFCASSDYLRQYGYTFGSGTRLTVV.

This chain connects TRBV7-3 to TRBJ2-6, with D hard to call. The CDR3 contains 15 residues. The germline V and J ends were trimmed by 5 bases and 0 bases, with 8 bases remaining between them. The germline gives CDR1 SGHTA, CDR2 FQGTGA. The CDR3 sequence: CASSLAGSGANVLTF. For the CDR3, the DNA is TGTGCCAGCAGCCTCGCAGGCTCTGGGGCCAACGTCCTGACTTTC.

The chain uses TRBV28 and TRBJ1-6, with a possible D match to TRBD1 (5 bases). The CDR3 covers 16 residues. The ends were cut back, 5 bases at V and 4 bases at J, with 15 bases in the middle. Germline CDR1 reads MDHEN; CDR2 reads SYDVKM. This chain's CDR3 is CASSPVGGDYNSPLHF. Here the CDR3 DNA reads TGTGCCAGCAGTCCCGTGGGGGGGGATTATAATTCACCCCTCCACTTT.

The CDR3 is CASLDREGYGYTF. The CDR3 DNA is TGTGCCAGCCTGGACAGGGAAGGCTATGGCTACACCTTC. The genes are TRBV19 and TRBJ1-2, with 8 bases aligning to TRBD1. The V gene's germline CDR1 is LNHDA and CDR2 SQIVND (reference sequence). Trimming at V came to 9 bases and at J to 4 bases, leaving 7 bases not matched to a gene. The CDR3 spans 13 residues.

V usage is TRBV6-4 and J usage is TRBJ2-3, with D possibly TRBD2 on 5 matching bases. The germline CDR1 and CDR2 sequences are MRHNA and SNTAGT. The CDR3 is made up of 14 amino acids. V dropped 6 bases and J dropped 3 bases, with 13 bases sitting between them. For the CDR3, the DNA is TGTGCCAGCAGAAAAACGGGGTCTACAGATACGCAGTATTTT. Translation gives CASRKTGSTDTQYF.

The J gene is TRBJ1-4, the V gene TRBV2; possibly TRBD1 for D (6 bases). The CDR3 spans 13 residues. V lost 7 bases and J 3 bases, leaving 9 bases between the germline ends. Germline V gene lookup returns CDR1 SNHLY and CDR2 FYNNEI. This CDR3 reads CASTWTANEKLFF. The CDR3 DNA sequence: TGTGCCAGCACCTGGACAGCTAATGAAAAACTGTTTTTT.

The rearrangement links TRBV5-1 to TRBJ2-1; 9 bases are a match to TRBD2. With 3 bases clipped from V and 2 bases from J, the junction kept 6 bases outside the gene matches. The germline gives CDR1 SGHRS, CDR2 YFSETQ. The CDR3 sequence is 16 residues long. The CDR3 loop is CASSWRPSGTYNEQFF. CDR3 DNA: TGCGCCAGCAGCTGGCGGCCTAGCGGGACCTACAATGAGCAGTTCTTC.

V and J are TRBV10-3 and TRBJ2-7; 7 bases fit TRBD2. V lost 3 bases to trimming and J lost 5 bases; unmatched junction nucleotides: 4. Looked up from germline, CDR1 is ENHRY and CDR2 is SYGVKD. The CDR3 is 13 amino acids. This chain's CDR3 is CAISDLAVNEQYF. CDR3 coding DNA: TGTGCCATCAGTGACCTAGCGGTCAACGAGCAGTACTTC.

The rearrangement links TRBV2 to TRBJ2-2; TRBD1 aligns across 8 bases. This CDR3 has 15 residues. From germline, CDR1 is SNHLY and CDR2 FYNNEI. Trimming removed 5 bases from V and 1 base from J; junction bases left unmatched: 3. CDR3 in DNA: TGTGCCAGCAGTCAGGACAGGGTGAACACCGGGGAGCTGTTTTTT. Translated: CASSQDRVNTGELFF.

The chain has TRBV24-1 and TRBJ1-2, with 8 positions matching TRBD1. The V gene's germline CDR1 is KGHDR and CDR2 SFDVKD. J gave up 6 bases and V 4 bases, and 6 bases lay outside the gene matches. CDR3 size: 14 residues. The chain's CDR3 is CATSDDRGWDGYTF. Here the CDR3 DNA reads TGTGCCACCAGTGACGACAGGGGTTGGGATGGCTACACCTTC.

This clone came up a few times. The chain uses TRBV2 and TRBJ1-2; D ambiguous. Per germline, CDR1 SNHLY and CDR2 FYNNEI. The ends were cut back, 1 base at V and 6 bases at J, with 6 bases in the middle. The CDR3 is made up of 12 amino acids. The CDR3 region is CASSEVFDGYTF. In DNA, the CDR3 is TGTGCCAGCAGTGAAGTGTTCGATGGCTACACCTTC.

The V and J genes are TRBV6-7 and TRBJ1-5; 7 bases fit TRBD1. TRBV6-7 carries the ORF label, with uncertain function. V lost 2 bases to trimming and J lost 2 bases; unmatched junction nucleotides: 12. CDR3 length: 18 residues. This chain's CDR3 is CASSYPTSGGPGNQPQHF. The CDR3 coding sequence is TGTGCCAGCAGTTACCCGACCTCAGGGGGTCCCGGCAATCAGCCCCAGCATTTT.

The V and J genes are TRBV4-1 and TRBJ2-3, with 9 bases aligning to TRBD2. J was trimmed by 2 bases and V by 3 bases; bases with no gene match: 6. This CDR3 spans 16 amino acids. Germline loops: CDR1 MGHRA, CDR2 YSYEKL. Written as DNA, the CDR3 is TGCGCCAGCAGCCACCATGGGACTAGCATCACAGATACGCAGTATTTT. Amino acid sequence: CASSHHGTSITDTQYF.

The chain combines TRBV12-2 with TRBJ1-2; the D call in the table, TRBD1, was not verified against the DNA. TRBV12-2 is recorded as a pseudogene. This CDR3 comprises 13 residues. CDR3 bases: TGTGCAAGTCGCTTCCGACAGGCGGCTGGCTACACCTTC. Protein product: CASRFRQAAGYTF.

The gene calls are TRBV6-5 and TRBJ2-7; D unresolved. The germline gives CDR1 MNHEY, CDR2 SVGAGI. The V end lost 4 bases, the J end lost 2 bases, and 6 bases lay between the germline ends. The CDR3 is made up of 12 amino acids. CDR3 sequence: CASSLQPYEQYF. CDR3 nucleotide sequence: TGTGCCAGCAGTTTACAACCCTACGAGCAGTACTTC.